The 19 T cell receptor beta chains below were found in one sample sequenced in a study of cytomegalovirus exposure and HLA in healthy donors. Use of 60 Vbeta and 13 Jbeta primers characterized the PCR. Some clones are missing from TCRdb's copy, which holds only in-frame ones; the method was immunoSEQ multiplex PCR. The sample includes 150,000 to 200,000 clones, over 65% of them seen just once. The sequenced sample was PBMCs. Receptor source: a young man in good health and CMV-seronegative.

The CDR3: CASSLGQGSGGNTIYF. As DNA, the CDR3 is TGCGCCAGCAGCTTGGGTCAGGGTTCAGGTGGAAACACCATATATTTT. This chain links TRBV5-1 with TRBJ1-3; D perhaps matches TRBD1 (5 bases). The V gene lost 0 bases and the J gene lost 3 bases, with 13 bases spanning the gap. Per the germline V gene, CDR1 is SGHRS and CDR2 is YFSETQ. This CDR3 region has 16 residues.

This clone was seen a few times. The chain has TRBV11-2 and TRBJ2-7, with D unresolved. The CDR3 has 12 residues. CDR1 and CDR2 (germline): SGHAT, FQNNGV. V lost 4 bases and J 0 bases, leaving 4 bases between the germline ends. DNA for the CDR3: TGTGCCAGCAGCTCCGGCTCCTACGAGCAGTACTTC. Residues: CASSSGSYEQYF.

V is TRBV4-1 and J is TRBJ2-1, with TRBD1 matching 7 bases. The germline gives CDR1 MGHRA, CDR2 YSYEKL. The V and J ends lost 5 bases and 0 bases, in that order; junction bases with no gene match: 7. This CDR3 contains 16 residues. CDR3 protein: CASSALGDSSYNEQFF. In nucleotides, the CDR3 is TGCGCCAGCAGCGCCCTCGGGGACAGCTCCTACAATGAGCAGTTCTTC.

The chain is built from TRBV27 and TRBJ1-4, with 7 bases aligning to TRBD1. The CDR3 consists of 14 residues. V trimming: 5 bases; J trimming: 6 bases; junction bases outside the gene matches: 6. Germline CDR1 and CDR2: MNHEY and SMNVEV (reference sequence). CDR3 DNA: TGTGCCAGCAGTCTGTGGGACAGTCATGAAAAACTGTTTTTT. Translation gives CASSLWDSHEKLFF.

The V call is TRBV28, the J call TRBJ2-7; TRBD1 aligns across 7 bases. This CDR3 has 18 residues. CDR1 is MDHEN and CDR2 is SYDVKM in the germline V gene. V shed 4 bases, J shed 0 bases, and the junction held 15 bases outside the gene matches. CDR3 coding DNA: TGTGCCAGCAGTTCTAGCACCCCGGACAGGACCCGCTCCTACGAGCAGTACTTC. Encoded protein: CASSSSTPDRTRSYEQYF.

J is TRBJ1-1 and V is TRBV5-1, with 12 positions matching TRBD1. CDR3 length: 15 residues. CDR1 and CDR2 from the germline V gene are SGHRS and YFSETQ. V was pared by 4 bases and J by 5 bases, with 6 bases of the junction left unmatched. The CDR3 here is CASSGGTGGETEAFF. CDR3 nucleotides: TGCGCCAGCAGCGGGGGGACAGGGGGCGAGACTGAAGCTTTCTTT.

This chain connects TRBV6-6 to TRBJ2-5, with a possible D match to TRBD2 (7 bases). Germline V gene lookup returns CDR1 MNHNY and CDR2 SVGAGI (reference sequence). The CDR3 extends over 16 amino acids. Deletions cut 2 bases from V and 2 bases from J, with 15 bases between. The CDR3 DNA is TGTGCCAGCAGTTACCCACCGGGGGGCACACAAGAGACCCAGTACTTC. It yields the protein CASSYPPGGTQETQYF.

The gene calls are TRBV14 and TRBJ2-3; TRBD2 matches 8 bases. V trimming: 3 bases; J trimming: 5 bases; junction bases outside the gene matches: 4. This CDR3 region has 14 residues. The germline CDR1 and CDR2 sequences are SGHDN and FVKESK. The DNA of the CDR3 is TGTGCCAGCAGCCACGGGGGGGCAATAGATACGCAGTATTTT. It is translated as CASSHGGAIDTQYF.

The J gene is TRBJ1-2, the V gene TRBV2; no firm D call. CDR3 length: 13 residues. Trimming removed 4 bases at V and 8 bases at J, with 14 bases between. Germline loops: CDR1 SNHLY, CDR2 FYNNEI. The CDR3 DNA is TGTGCCAGCAGTGGGGTGGGAGCTCGGGGCTACACCTTC. Residues: CASSGVGARGYTF.

As to this clone: Other DNA sequences in the same sample also yield this CDR3. This chain uses TRBV27 with TRBJ1-1; D remains ambiguous. Germline V gives CDR1 MNHEY, CDR2 SMNVEV (reference sequence). V was trimmed by 2 bases and J by 0 bases, leaving 4 bases between them. The CDR3 sequence is 13 residues long. The CDR3, as DNA: TGTGCCAGCAGTTTAGGCCTGAACACTGAAGCTTTCTTT. Protein sequence: CASSLGLNTEAFF.

This clone was seen a handful of times. V gene TRBV28 combines with J gene TRBJ2-2, with D possibly matching TRBD2 (5 bases). V lost 6 bases and J 6 bases, leaving 17 bases between the germline ends. Germline V gene data show CDR1 as MDHEN and CDR2 as SYDVKM. The CDR3 runs 15 residues. CDR3 coding DNA: TGTGCCAGCAGATCGACTGGCGTTAGCGCCGGGGAGCTGTTTTTT. Amino acids: CASRSTGVSAGELFF.

V gene TRBV2 combines with J gene TRBJ2-3, with 8 bases lining up with TRBD2. Germline loops: CDR1 SNHLY, CDR2 FYNNEI. Trimming cost V 3 bases and J 3 bases; bases outside gene matches: 5. This CDR3 has 15 amino acids. The CDR3 bases are TGTGCCAGCAGTGATCCGGGGGGGCCAACAGATACGCAGTATTTT. This codes for CASSDPGGPTDTQYF.

This sequence joins TRBV7-9 and TRBJ1-1, with TRBD1 matching 10 bases. Germline values: CDR1 SEHNR, CDR2 FQNEAQ (reference sequence). V lost 5 bases to trimming and J lost 4 bases; unmatched junction nucleotides: 7. This CDR3 has 15 amino acids. CDR3 amino acids: CASSPRDRGGTEAFF. CDR3 sequence (DNA): TGTGCCAGCAGCCCGAGGGACAGGGGAGGCACTGAAGCTTTCTTT.

This clone was found a few times. J is TRBJ1-5 and V is TRBV28; 10 bases are shared with TRBD1. Germline V gene data show CDR1 as MDHEN and CDR2 as SYDVKM. The length of the CDR3 is 15 residues. The V segment lost 5 bases and the J segment 6 bases; nucleotides outside the gene matches: 7. The CDR3 nucleotides read TGTGCCAGCAGTCCGGACAGGGGGAGTCGTCAGCCCCAGCATTTT. Encoded protein: CASSPDRGSRQPQHF.

The gene calls are TRBV6-5 and TRBJ2-1; 7 bases line up with TRBD2. From germline, CDR1 is MNHEY and CDR2 SVGAGI. V lost 5 bases, J lost 5 bases, and 0 bases stayed unmatched. CDR3 length: 12 amino acids. The CDR3 bases are TGTGCCAGCAGTCGGGGGGACAATGAGCAGTTCTTC. The encoded protein is CASSRGDNEQFF.

V is TRBV11-2 and J is TRBJ2-2, with TRBD1 matching over 7 bases. Germline lookup yields CDR1 SGHAT and CDR2 FQNNGV. The CDR3 is 15 amino acids. The V and J ends lost 5 bases and 5 bases, in that order; junction bases with no gene match: 8. DNA for the CDR3: TGTGCCAGCAGCCCCGGGACAGATACGACCGGGGAGCTGTTTTTT. Translating it yields CASSPGTDTTGELFF.

This chain links TRBV6-4 with TRBJ1-5; D gene uncertain. Germline assignment: CDR1 MRHNA and CDR2 SNTAGT. This CDR3 contains 13 residues. Trimming stripped 0 bases from V and 4 bases from J, with 4 bases between. The CDR3 sequence is CASSDSRNQPQHF. CDR3 coding DNA: TGTGCCAGCAGTGACTCACGGAATCAGCCCCAGCATTTT.

The chain employs TRBV28 and TRBJ2-1, with D tentatively TRBD2 (5 bases). The germline V gene encodes CDR1 MDHEN and CDR2 SYDVKM. Trimming removed 7 bases from V and 7 bases from J, with 11 bases in between. This CDR3 spans 12 amino acids. The CDR3 spells CASTPSGNEQFF. DNA of the CDR3: TGTGCCAGCACCCCCTCGGGGAATGAGCAGTTCTTC.

This clone is a singleton in its sample. The chain recombines TRBV6-1 with TRBJ1-2, with D possibly matching TRBD1 (6 bases). Germline V lookup: CDR1 MNHNS, CDR2 SASEGT. Trimming stripped 7 bases from V and 6 bases from J, with 12 bases between. There are 12 residues in the CDR3. CDR3 DNA: TGTGCCAGCAAAGTGGGGGCTAATGGCTACACCTTC. Protein: CASKVGANGYTF.